Listed below are T cell receptor beta chains from one sample, sequenced in a study of blood T cell repertoires in COVID-19. The assay was immunoSEQ multiplex PCR, and TCRdb's table has in-frame clones only and misses some. The sample has 240,000 or so clones, around 88% seen once. The sequenced sample consisted of PBMCs or T cells enriched from blood (not recorded which). All receptors derive from a woman between 45 and 60 years old who had recovered from COVID-19. Both conserved end residues are trimmed from each CDR3.

V,J,CDR3
TRBV4-1,TRBJ1-6,ASSHRQGAFSNSPLH
TRBV4-3,TRBJ1-2,ASSHGPGQGFYGYT
TRBV18,TRBJ1-3,ASSRTGPGNTIY
TRBV18,TRBJ2-5,ASSPWTSGERETQY
TRBV30,TRBJ1-5,AWKDKVSGGRPQH
TRBV6-5,TRBJ1-5,ASRGDFISNQPQH
TRBV19,TRBJ1-1,ASSIQGAYMNTEAF
TRBV5-1,TRBJ2-2,ASSLGGQGSTGELF
TRBV28,TRBJ2-3,ASSATGQGKTDTQY
TRBV4-3,TRBJ2-7,APTAGAGRIYEQY
TRBV7-2,TRBJ1-2,ASSLTQGLGYGYT
TRBV15,TRBJ2-7,ATSSPQREGLDEQY
TRBV7-2,TRBJ2-2,ASSFSWNTGELF
TRBV7-8,TRBJ1-1,ASSRVLNTEAF
TRBV4-1,TRBJ2-7,ASSQRESSYEQY
TRBV5-5,TRBJ2-2,ASSSLTSTGELF
TRBV7-9,TRBJ1-4,ASSSNQGQGDEKLF
TRBV30,TRBJ2-7,AWRVGRGKVRTYEQY
TRBV9,TRBJ1-2,ASSLRQTVLYGYT
TRBV19,TRBJ1-2,ASIRQGAARDGYT
TRBV12-3/TRBV12-4,TRBJ2-7,ASGQTPSYEQY
TRBV19,TRBJ1-2,ASSRRNLGDYGYT
TRBV7-2,TRBJ2-1,ASSLWTGWYDEQF
TRBV19,TRBJ2-7,ASSYRVSYEQY
TRBV28,TRBJ2-4,ATSVAGLHKNIQY
TRBV3-1/TRBV3-2,TRBJ1-2,ASSQDLEVGGHGYT
TRBV9,TRBJ1-6,ASSATENSPLH
TRBV5-1,TRBJ2-7,ASSLRLAGSYEQY